These 6 T cell receptor beta chains were all obtained from the same sample, sequenced in a study of response to subunit inactivated influenza vaccine. MiXCR, run by TCRdb on the RT-PCR reads, gives a single entry per CDR3 protein. The sample carries over 650,000 distinct CDR3 sequences, less than 20% recorded once. Source: PBMCs from blood, taken less than 6 days after vaccination. These receptors were taken from a man over 45 who received an inactivated influenza vaccine.

The chain is built from TRBV20-1 and TRBJ1-2; unclear D gene. This CDR3 is 11 amino acids long. The germline V and J ends were trimmed by 3 bases and 4 bases, with 6 bases remaining between them. Germline lookup yields CDR1 DFQATT and CDR2 SNEGSKA (reference sequence). CDR3 coding DNA: TGCAGTGCTAGTAACTCCTATGGCTACACCTTC. Amino acids: CSASNSYGYTF.

This clonotype has more than one count but fewer than ten. This chain uses TRBV6-1 with TRBJ2-2, with D unclear. This CDR3 is 13 amino acids long. V shed 8 bases and J shed 3 bases, with 10 bases lying between them. Germline V lookup: CDR1 MNHNS, CDR2 SASEGT. CDR3 protein: CASRAGYTGELFF. CDR3 nucleotide sequence: TGTGCCAGCCGGGCTGGGTACACCGGGGAGCTGTTTTTT.

This clonotype occurred once. The chain has TRBV29-1 and TRBJ2-5; TRBD1 matches 9 bases. CDR3 length equals 14 residues. Germline V gene data show CDR1 as SQVTM and CDR2 as ANQGSEA. V was pared by 7 bases and J by 2 bases, with 8 bases of the junction left unmatched. The CDR3 sequence: CSAGTGPGQETQYF. CDR3 sequence (DNA): TGCAGCGCCGGGACAGGGCCGGGACAAGAGACCCAGTACTTC.

This clonotype showed up just a few times. The rearrangement links TRBV20-1 to TRBJ2-5; 10 nucleotides align to TRBD2. This CDR3 has 12 amino acids. Trimming cost V 4 bases and J 5 bases; bases outside gene matches: 1. Germline lookup yields CDR1 DFQATT and CDR2 SNEGSKA (reference sequence). CDR3 protein: CSAKRGGETQYF. DNA for the CDR3: TGCAGTGCTAAGCGGGGGGGCGAGACCCAGTACTTC.

CDR3 region: CASSLAPESPLHF. CDR3 nucleotide sequence: TGTGCCAGCAGCTTAGCGCCCGAGTCACCCCTCCACTTT. V and J are TRBV7-9 and TRBJ1-6; no clear D. The CDR3 sequence is 13 residues long. V was cut by 0 bases and J by 10 bases, with 7 bases left in between. The germline gives CDR1 SEHNR, CDR2 FQNEAQ (reference sequence).

The J gene is TRBJ2-5, the V gene TRBV28; 9 nucleotides align to TRBD1. CDR1 MDHEN and CDR2 SYDVKM come from the germline V gene. V dropped 5 bases and J dropped 3; count of bases not matched to a gene: 4. The CDR3 has 14 residues. The CDR3: CASSARTGEETQYF. The DNA for the CDR3 is TGTGCCAGCAGTGCACGGACAGGGGAAGAGACCCAGTACTTC.